One and the same sample provided the 22 T cell receptor beta chains below, sequenced in a study of T cell changes during pregnancy in multiple sclerosis. Sequenced by immunoSEQ multiplex PCR; TCRdb stores in-frame clones only, minus some. The sample lists 100,000 or so clones, more than 80% occurring once. The material sequenced was peripheral blood, taken in the second trimester of pregnancy. The receptors shown here come from a female donor with multiple sclerosis, enrolled in a pregnancy study.

The V and J genes are TRBV5-1 and TRBJ2-3; 7 nucleotides align to TRBD2. This CDR3 has 17 residues. Germline V gives CDR1 SGHRS, CDR2 YFSETQ. With V trimmed by 1 base and J by 0 bases, 8 bases remained unmatched. CDR3 residues: CASSLNAAGVSTDTQYF. DNA for the CDR3: TGCGCCAGCAGCTTGAATGCTGCGGGGGTAAGCACAGATACGCAGTATTTT.

The V and J genes are TRBV4-1 and TRBJ2-7; no firm D call. The V gene lost 0 bases and the J gene lost 0 bases, with 12 bases spanning the gap. Germline V lookup: CDR1 MGHRA, CDR2 YSYEKL. This CDR3 has 16 amino acids. As DNA, the CDR3 is TGCGCCAGCAGCCAAGATCCGGTCGGTAACTCCTACGAGCAGTACTTC. It translates to CASSQDPVGNSYEQYF.

This clone was counted a single time. This chain links TRBV30 with TRBJ1-5; D perhaps matches TRBD1 (5 bases). The CDR3 length is 16 residues. Germline CDR1 and CDR2: GTSNPN and SVGIG (reference sequence). V gave up 2 bases and J gave up 6 bases, with 20 bases separating them. In nucleotides, the CDR3 is TGTGCCTGGAGTAACCCATCCCAGGGTGGCGGTCAGCCCCAGCATTTT. Amino acids: CAWSNPSQGGGQPQHF.

The chain is built from TRBV7-3 and TRBJ2-3, with D tentatively TRBD1 (6 bases). V dropped 5 bases and J dropped 3 bases, with 9 bases sitting between them. Per the germline V gene, CDR1 is SGHTA and CDR2 is FQGTGA. This CDR3 is built from 13 residues. CDR3 in amino acids: CASSATGTDTQYF. In nucleotides, the CDR3 is TGTGCCAGCAGCGCCACAGGGACAGATACGCAGTATTTT.

V gene TRBV18 combines with J gene TRBJ1-2; the D gene is possibly TRBD1 (6 bases). CDR1 is KGHSH and CDR2 is LQKENI in the germline V gene. CDR3 size: 14 residues. The V end was cut by 4 bases, the J end by 7 bases, with 16 bases between. Here the CDR3 DNA reads TGTGCCAGCTCACAATCGACAGGTGTTGGTGGCTACACCTTC. Translating gives CASSQSTGVGGYTF. Together with reference TRBV18 and TRBJ1-2, the CDR3 gives the full variable domain: NAGVMQNPRHLVRRRGQEARLRCSPMKGHSHVYWYRQLPEEGLKFMVYLQKENIIDESGMPKERFSAEFPKEGPSILRIQQVVRGDSAAYFCASSQSTGVGGYTFGSGTRLTVV.

The chain is built from TRBV14 and TRBJ1-2; 11 bases match TRBD1. Germline CDR1 SGHDN, CDR2 FVKESK. The CDR3 has 14 amino acids. Trimming removed 9 bases from V and 4 bases from J; junction bases left unmatched: 7. The CDR3 bases are TGTGCCAGTACGGGACAGGGGGATCCCTATGGCTACACCTTC. Translating it yields CASTGQGDPYGYTF.

The gene calls are TRBV9 and TRBJ2-7, with a weak D call TRBD2 (6 bases). CDR1 SGDLS and CDR2 YYNGEE come from the germline V gene. The CDR3 is 13 residues long. Trimming left V 0 bases short and J 5 bases short, with 9 bases between. The CDR3 coding sequence is TGTGCCAGCAGCGTAGTGGAGGGCCACGAGCAGTACTTC. Residues: CASSVVEGHEQYF.

The chain carries TRBV9 and TRBJ2-2; 9 bases agree with TRBD2. CDR3 length: 18 amino acids. Germline V gene data show CDR1 as SGDLS and CDR2 as YYNGEE. After removal of 4 bases from V and 2 bases from J, the junction contained 12 bases not matched to a gene. CDR3 protein: CASSRRLSGGSNTGELFF. For the CDR3, the DNA is TGTGCCAGCAGCCGGAGACTAAGCGGGGGGTCTAACACCGGGGAGCTGTTTTTT. Supplemented by reference TRBV9 and TRBJ2-2, the full variable domain reads DSGVTQTPKHLITATGQRVTLRCSPRSGDLSVYWYQQSLDQGLQFLIQYYNGEERAKGNILERFSAQQFPDLHSELNLSSLELGDSALYFCASSRRLSGGSNTGELFFGEGSRLTVL.

The chain is built from TRBV28 and TRBJ2-2; D ambiguous. The CDR3 consists of 15 residues. Germline CDR1 is MDHEN and CDR2 is SYDVKM. Trimming pared 2 bases from V and 2 bases from J, leaving 9 bases between. The CDR3 coding sequence is TGTGCCAGCAGTTTACAGGTGGATAACACCGGGGAGCTGTTTTTT. Protein product: CASSLQVDNTGELFF.

V usage is TRBV19 and J usage is TRBJ1-4; no reliable D call. CDR1 is LNHDA and CDR2 is SQIVND in the germline V gene (reference sequence). The CDR3 has 15 amino acids. V lost 1 base, J lost 8 bases, and 14 bases lay in between. The CDR3 DNA follows: TGTGCCAGTAGTATAGTAGGGCCCGGGAGCGAAAAACTGTTTTTT. Its protein is CASSIVGPGSEKLFF. The full variable domain, with the rest looked up from reference TRBV19 and TRBJ1-4, is DGGITQSPKYLFRKEGQNVTLSCEQNLNHDAMYWYRQDPGQGLRLIYYSQIVNDFQKGDIAEGYSVSREKKESFPLTVTSAQKNPTAFYLCASSIVGPGSEKLFFGSGTQLSVL.

The V gene is TRBV6-6, the J gene TRBJ2-5; 10 nucleotides line up with TRBD2. Germline V gene lookup returns CDR1 MNHNY and CDR2 SVGAGI (reference sequence). The trim removed 2 bases at V and 1 base at J, leaving 1 base unmatched. The CDR3 is made up of 15 amino acids. The CDR3 loop reads CASSYASGGQETQYF. The CDR3 DNA reads as TGTGCCAGCAGTTACGCTAGCGGGGGCCAAGAGACCCAGTACTTC.

The rearrangement links TRBV19 to TRBJ1-5; 7 nucleotides align to TRBD1. The V gene end was trimmed by 6 bases and the J gene end by 0 bases; junction bases not matched to a gene: 14. The CDR3 totals 18 residues. Germline values: CDR1 LNHDA, CDR2 SQIVND (reference sequence). The CDR3 region is CASRTRTGEGYSNQPQHF. The CDR3 DNA follows: TGTGCCAGTAGAACACGGACAGGTGAGGGATATAGCAATCAGCCCCAGCATTTT.

The chain employs TRBV5-1 and TRBJ2-6, with 7 bases identical to TRBD2. Trimming took 3 bases from V and 0 from J; bases not matched to a gene: 6. Germline V gives CDR1 SGHRS, CDR2 YFSETQ. The CDR3 has 17 residues. The CDR3 nucleotides are TGCGCCAGCAGCTCGGCGGGCGGGAGCTCTGGGGCCAACGTCCTGACTTTC. This translates into CASSSAGGSSGANVLTF.

The rearrangement uses TRBV5-1 and TRBJ1-6; 7 bases match TRBD1. V shed 1 base, J shed 10 bases, and the junction held 5 bases outside the gene matches. CDR1 and CDR2 (germline): SGHRS, YFSETQ. This CDR3 region has 14 residues. The CDR3 sequence: CASSLSGTESPLHF. Written as DNA, the CDR3 is TGCGCCAGCAGCTTGTCGGGGACAGAGTCACCCCTCCACTTT.

The rearrangement joins TRBV19 to TRBJ1-5; a possible D gene is TRBD1 (5 bases). The CDR3 contains 16 residues. Trimming took off 4 bases at V and 4 bases at J, with 17 bases between the two ends. Germline CDR1 LNHDA, CDR2 SQIVND (reference sequence). The CDR3 DNA reads TGTGCCAGTAGTACCCTTTTGTCAGGGCAGAATCAGCCCCAGCATTTT. Protein product: CASSTLLSGQNQPQHF.

The CDR3 loop is CASSQQVSTDTQYF. CDR3 sequence (DNA): TGTGCCAGCAGCCAACAGGTTAGCACAGATACGCAGTATTTT. This chain joins TRBV5-4 and TRBJ2-3, with D tentatively TRBD1 (5 bases). From germline, CDR1 is SGHNT and CDR2 YYREEE (reference sequence). With 4 bases removed from V and 0 bases from J, the gap between germline ends came to 9 bases. This CDR3 has 14 residues.

The chain recombines TRBV5-6 with TRBJ1-5, with unresolved D. The V gene lost 4 bases and the J gene lost 2 bases, with 7 bases spanning the gap. Germline lookup yields CDR1 SGHDT and CDR2 YYEEEE. The CDR3 runs to 13 residues. CDR3 region: CASSRQGNQPQHF. The CDR3 coding sequence is TGTGCCAGCAGCAGGCAGGGCAATCAGCCCCAGCATTTT. The full variable domain, with the rest looked up from reference TRBV5-6 and TRBJ1-5, is DAGVTQSPTHLIKTRGQQVTLRCSPKSGHDTVSWYQQALGQGPQFIFQYYEEEERQRGNFPDRFSGHQFPNYSSELNVNALLLGDSALYLCASSRQGNQPQHFGDGTRLSIL.

The J gene is TRBJ1-2, the V gene TRBV5-5; no firm D call. The V gene lost 4 bases and the J gene lost 4 bases, with 14 bases spanning the gap. The germline V gene encodes CDR1 SGHKS and CDR2 YYEKEE (reference sequence). The CDR3 consists of 14 residues. The CDR3 region is CASSTLLASYGYTF. As DNA, the CDR3 is TGTGCCAGCAGCACCCTTCTGGCAAGCTATGGCTACACCTTC.

This clone was recorded once. The V gene is TRBV27, the J gene TRBJ2-5; 8 bases match TRBD2. Germline V gene data show CDR1 as MNHEY and CDR2 as SMNVEV (reference sequence). V lost 1 base to trimming and J lost 5 bases; unmatched junction nucleotides: 3. The CDR3 runs 14 residues. CDR3 residues: CASSLFRGGETQYF. For the CDR3, the DNA is TGTGCCAGCAGTTTATTCCGGGGGGGGGAGACCCAGTACTTC.

As for this clone: The sample holds other DNA sequences that translate to the same CDR3. The chain employs TRBV5-1 and TRBJ2-6; 10 bases are shared with TRBD1. CDR3 length: 16 residues. CDR1 and CDR2 from the germline V gene are SGHRS and YFSETQ. Unmatched junction bases numbered 4, after V lost 3 bases and J lost 4 bases. This CDR3 reads CASSWTGGGGANVLTF. The CDR3 region has the DNA TGCGCCAGCAGCTGGACAGGGGGAGGAGGGGCCAACGTCCTGACTTTC.

V and J are TRBV5-1 and TRBJ2-1; D gene ambiguous. CDR1 SGHRS and CDR2 YFSETQ come from the germline V gene. With 8 bases removed from V and 6 bases from J, the gap between germline ends came to 18 bases. The CDR3 is made up of 14 amino acids. In DNA form, the CDR3 reads TGCGCCAGTGACCCGGGTGGCCGCACCAATGAGCAGTTCTTC. This sequence encodes CASDPGGRTNEQFF.

The chain uses TRBV2 and TRBJ1-2, with D unresolved. Trimming pared 5 bases from V and 3 bases from J, leaving 13 bases between. CDR1 SNHLY and CDR2 FYNNEI come from the germline V gene. The CDR3 has 14 amino acids. DNA of the CDR3: TGTGCCAGCAGTTACGAGACCGAGGACTATGGCTACACCTTC. Translated: CASSYETEDYGYTF. Variable domain in full (rest from reference TRBV2 and TRBJ1-2): EPEVTQTPSHQVTQMGQEVILRCVPISNHLYFYWYRQILGQKVEFLVSFYNNEISEKSEIFDDQFSVERPDGSNFTLKIRSTKLEDSAMYFCASSYETEDYGYTFGSGTRLTVV.